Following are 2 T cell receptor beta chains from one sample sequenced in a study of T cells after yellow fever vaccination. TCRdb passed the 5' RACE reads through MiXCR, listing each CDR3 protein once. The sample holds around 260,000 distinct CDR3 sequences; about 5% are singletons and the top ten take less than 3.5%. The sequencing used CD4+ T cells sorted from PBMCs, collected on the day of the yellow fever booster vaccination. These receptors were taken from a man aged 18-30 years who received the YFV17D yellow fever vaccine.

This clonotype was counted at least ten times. The DNA for the CDR3 is TGCGCCAGCAGCTTCAGGGTTTTAGAGACCCAGTACTTC. This sequence encodes CASSFRVLETQYF. The rearrangement joins TRBV5-1 to TRBJ2-5; a weak D match, TRBD1 (5 bases). The length of the CDR3 is 13 residues. Trimming removed 2 bases at V and 4 bases at J, with 9 bases between. CDR1 SGHRS and CDR2 YFSETQ come from the germline V gene.

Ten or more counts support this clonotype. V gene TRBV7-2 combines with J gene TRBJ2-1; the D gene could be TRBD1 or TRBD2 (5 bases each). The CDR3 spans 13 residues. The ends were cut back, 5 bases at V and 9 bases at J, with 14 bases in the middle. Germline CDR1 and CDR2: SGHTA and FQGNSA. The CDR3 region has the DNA TGTGCCAGCAGCATGGCCCCAGGGACTGAGCAGTTCTTC. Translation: CASSMAPGTEQFF.